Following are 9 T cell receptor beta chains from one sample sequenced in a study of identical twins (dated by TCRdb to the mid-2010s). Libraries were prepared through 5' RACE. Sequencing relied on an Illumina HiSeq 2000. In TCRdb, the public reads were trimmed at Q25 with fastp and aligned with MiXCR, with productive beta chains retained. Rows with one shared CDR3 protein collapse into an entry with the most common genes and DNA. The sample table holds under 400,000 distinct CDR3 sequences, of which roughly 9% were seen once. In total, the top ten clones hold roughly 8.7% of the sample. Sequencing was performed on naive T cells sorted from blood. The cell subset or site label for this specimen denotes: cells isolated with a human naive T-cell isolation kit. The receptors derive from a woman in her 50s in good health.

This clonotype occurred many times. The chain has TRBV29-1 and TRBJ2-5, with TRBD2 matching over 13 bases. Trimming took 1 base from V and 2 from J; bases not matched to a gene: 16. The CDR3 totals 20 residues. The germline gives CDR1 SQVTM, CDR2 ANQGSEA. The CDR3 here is CSVEVLWEWTSGSDQETQYF. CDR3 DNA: TGCAGCGTTGAAGTGCTCTGGGAGTGGACTAGCGGGAGTGATCAAGAGACCCAGTACTTC. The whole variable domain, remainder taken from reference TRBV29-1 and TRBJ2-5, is SAVISQKPSRDICQRGTSLTIQCQVDSQVTMMFWYRQQPGQSLTLIATANQGSEATYESGFVIDKFPISRPNLTFSTLTVSNMSPEDSSIYLCSVEVLWEWTSGSDQETQYFGPGTRLLVL.

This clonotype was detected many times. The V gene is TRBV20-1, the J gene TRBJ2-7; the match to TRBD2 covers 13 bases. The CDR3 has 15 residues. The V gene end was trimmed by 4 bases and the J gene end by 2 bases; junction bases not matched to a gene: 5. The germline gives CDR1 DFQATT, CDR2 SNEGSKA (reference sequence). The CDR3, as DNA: TGCAGTGCTACCCAAACTAGCGGGAGGGCCTACGAGCAGTACTTC. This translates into CSATQTSGRAYEQYF.

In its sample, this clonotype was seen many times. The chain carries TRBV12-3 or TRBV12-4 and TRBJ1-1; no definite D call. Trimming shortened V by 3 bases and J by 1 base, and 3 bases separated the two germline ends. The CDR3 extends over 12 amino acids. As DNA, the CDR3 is TGTGCCAGCAGTTTGTGGAACACTGAAGCTTTCTTT. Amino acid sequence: CASSLWNTEAFF.

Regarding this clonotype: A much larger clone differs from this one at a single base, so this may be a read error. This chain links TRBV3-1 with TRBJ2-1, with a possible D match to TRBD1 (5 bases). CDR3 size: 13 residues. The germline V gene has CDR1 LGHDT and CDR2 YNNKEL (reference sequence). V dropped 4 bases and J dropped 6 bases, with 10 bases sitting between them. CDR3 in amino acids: CASSPVRANEQFF. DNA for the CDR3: TGTGCCAGCAGCCCCGTCAGGGCCAATGAGCAGTTCTTC.

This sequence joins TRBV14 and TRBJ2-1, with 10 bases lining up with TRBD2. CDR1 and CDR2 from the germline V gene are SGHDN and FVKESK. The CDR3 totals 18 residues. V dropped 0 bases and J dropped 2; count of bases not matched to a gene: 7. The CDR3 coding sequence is TGTGCCAGCAGCCAAGATAGAGCCGGGACTAGCGCCTACAATGAGCAGTTCTTC. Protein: CASSQDRAGTSAYNEQFF.

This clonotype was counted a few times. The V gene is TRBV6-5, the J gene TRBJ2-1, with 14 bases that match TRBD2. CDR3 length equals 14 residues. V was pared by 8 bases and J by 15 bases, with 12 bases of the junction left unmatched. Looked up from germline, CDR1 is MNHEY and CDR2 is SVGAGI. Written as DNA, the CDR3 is TGTGCCAGCTGCCTGACTAGCGGGAGGGCCGAAGCGTTCTTC. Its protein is CASCLTSGRAEAFF.

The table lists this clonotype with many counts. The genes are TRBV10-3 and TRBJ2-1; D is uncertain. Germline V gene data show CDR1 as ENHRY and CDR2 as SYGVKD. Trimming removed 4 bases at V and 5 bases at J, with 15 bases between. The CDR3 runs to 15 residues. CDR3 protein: CAISGASSTNNEQFF. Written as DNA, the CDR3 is TGTGCCATCAGTGGGGCCTCCTCGACCAACAATGAGCAGTTCTTC.

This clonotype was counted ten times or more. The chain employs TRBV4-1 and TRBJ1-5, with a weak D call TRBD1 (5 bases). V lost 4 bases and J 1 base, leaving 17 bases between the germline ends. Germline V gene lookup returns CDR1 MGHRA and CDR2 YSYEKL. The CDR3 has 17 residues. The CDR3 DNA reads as TGCGCCAGCAGCCCGGGGACGGGGATTGGGAGCAATCAGCCCCAGCATTTT. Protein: CASSPGTGIGSNQPQHF.

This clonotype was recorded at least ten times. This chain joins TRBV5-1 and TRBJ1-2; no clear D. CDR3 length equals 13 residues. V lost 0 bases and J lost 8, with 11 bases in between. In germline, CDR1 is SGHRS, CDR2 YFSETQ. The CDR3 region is CASSLERYSGYTF. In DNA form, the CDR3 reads TGCGCCAGCAGCTTGGAAAGGTATTCAGGCTACACCTTC.